The next 15 T cell receptor beta chains were all read from a single sample in a study of T cell responses to AZD1222 COVID-19 vaccine. Method: immunoSEQ multiplex PCR; TCRdb's copy keeps in-frame clones and lacks some. The sample lists more than 140,000 clones, more than 80% seen once, with approximately 3.1% in the top ten. The material sequenced was peripheral blood, taken on day 0 of AZD1222 vaccination. All receptors come from an adult in good health.

This chain connects TRBV2 to TRBJ2-1; D gene ambiguous. Germline assignment: CDR1 SNHLY and CDR2 FYNNEI. The V and J ends lost 4 bases and 7 bases respectively, with 14 bases between them. The length of the CDR3 is 14 residues. This CDR3 is CASSVRIALNEQFF. CDR3 bases: TGTGCCAGCAGTGTCCGGATTGCGCTAAATGAGCAGTTCTTC.

This chain uses TRBV3-1 (or the pseudogene TRBV3-2) with TRBJ2-7; D is possibly TRBD1 or TRBD2 (5 bases each). In germline, CDR1 is LGHDT, CDR2 YNNKEL (reference sequence). Deletions cut 4 bases from V and 2 bases from J, with 12 bases between. The CDR3 spans 14 residues. CDR3 in DNA: TGTGCCAGCAGCCGGATCCGGGACGCCTACGAGCAGTACTTC. The encoded protein is CASSRIRDAYEQYF.

This clone was seen only once. J is TRBJ2-2 and V is TRBV6-5, with TRBD2 as a possible D gene (6 bases). Germline CDR1 and CDR2: MNHEY and SVGAGI. The V gene lost 2 bases and the J gene lost 8 bases, with 12 bases spanning the gap. The CDR3 is 14 amino acids. In DNA form, the CDR3 reads TGTGCCAGCAGTTACGGACTAAGTAGTGGGGAGCTGTTTTTT. This encodes CASSYGLSSGELFF.

The rearrangement uses TRBV27 and TRBJ2-2; 8 nucleotides line up with TRBD1. The V gene end was trimmed by 4 bases and the J gene end by 4 bases; junction bases not matched to a gene: 5. Per germline, CDR1 MNHEY and CDR2 SMNVEV (reference sequence). This CDR3 contains 15 residues. The CDR3 sequence is CASSSGTGSTGELFF. The CDR3 DNA reads TGTGCCAGCAGTTCCGGGACAGGTTCCACCGGGGAGCTGTTTTTT.

In DNA, the CDR3 is TGTGCCAGCGCGAAACAGGGCCTAGCTAACTATGGCTACACCTTC. It translates to CASAKQGLANYGYTF. The chain combines TRBV6-5 with TRBJ1-2; D may be TRBD1 (6 bases). CDR3 length: 15 residues. V dropped 8 bases and J dropped 0 bases, with 16 bases sitting between them. CDR1 and CDR2 (germline): MNHEY, SVGAGI.

The chain has TRBV6-5 and TRBJ2-3; 9 nucleotides line up with TRBD1. Germline V CDR1 and CDR2: MNHEY, SVGAGI. There are 15 residues in the CDR3. Unmatched junction bases numbered 6, after V lost 4 bases and J lost 4 bases. The CDR3 DNA sequence: TGTGCCAGCAGTTTCGACAGGGGGAGGGCAGATACGCAGTATTTT. Its protein is CASSFDRGRADTQYF.

The V gene is TRBV9, the J gene TRBJ1-3; tentatively, D is TRBD1 (5 bases). V lost 5 bases, J lost 1 base, and 7 bases lay in between. CDR3 length: 13 residues. CDR1 and CDR2 (germline): SGDLS, YYNGEE. The CDR3 loop is CASRRGSGNTIYF. CDR3 coding DNA: TGTGCCAGCAGGAGGGGTTCTGGAAACACCATATATTTT.

The chain employs TRBV18 and TRBJ1-3, with D perhaps matching TRBD1 (6 bases). The V end was cut by 2 bases, the J end by 6 bases, with 11 bases between. Germline V gene lookup returns CDR1 KGHSH and CDR2 LQKENI. CDR3 size: 14 residues. The CDR3 sequence: CASSPVDSLNTIYF. The CDR3 nucleotides are TGTGCCAGCTCACCAGTGGACAGTCTAAACACCATATATTTT.

CDR3 amino acids: CASKPVSGAVGETQYF. In DNA form, the CDR3 reads TGCGCCAGCAAACCCGTTAGCGGGGCCGTCGGGGAGACCCAGTACTTC. This rearrangement joins TRBV5-1 to TRBJ2-5; 8 bases match TRBD2. Germline V gives CDR1 SGHRS, CDR2 YFSETQ. V was clipped by 6 bases and J by 5 bases; unmatched bases: 15. The CDR3 covers 16 residues. The variable domain in full, completed from reference TRBV5-1 and TRBJ2-5, reads KAGVTQTPRYLIKTRGQQVTLSCSPISGHRSVSWYQQTPGQGLQFLFEYFSETQRNKGNFPGRFSGRQFSNSRSEMNVSTLELGDSALYLCASKPVSGAVGETQYFGPGTRLLVL.

The J gene is TRBJ1-3, the V gene TRBV18; D is possibly TRBD1 (5 bases). The CDR3 has 15 residues. Germline CDR1 KGHSH, CDR2 LQKENI. V was shortened by 4 bases and J by 0 bases, with 10 bases between the two germline ends. The CDR3 reads CASSRDGPSGNTIYF. The CDR3 nucleotides are TGTGCCAGCTCACGGGACGGCCCCTCTGGAAACACCATATATTTT. The whole variable domain, remainder taken from reference TRBV18 and TRBJ1-3, is NAGVMQNPRHLVRRRGQEARLRCSPMKGHSHVYWYRQLPEEGLKFMVYLQKENIIDESGMPKERFSAEFPKEGPSILRIQQVVRGDSAAYFCASSRDGPSGNTIYFGEGSWLTVV.

This rearrangement joins TRBV19 to TRBJ1-5, with D uncertain. The V gene lost 3 bases and the J gene lost 4 bases, with 7 bases spanning the gap. The CDR3 runs 13 residues. The germline V gene encodes CDR1 LNHDA and CDR2 SQIVND (reference sequence). CDR3 in DNA: TGTGCCAGTAGTATCCCCCAGAATCAGCCCCAGCATTTT. This encodes CASSIPQNQPQHF.

The chain is built from TRBV28 and TRBJ2-7, with D possibly called TRBD1 or TRBD2 (5 bases each). This CDR3 region has 15 residues. CDR1 MDHEN and CDR2 SYDVKM come from the germline V gene. The germline V and J ends were trimmed by 2 bases and 3 bases, with 14 bases remaining between them. The CDR3 DNA sequence: TGTGCCAGCAGTTTAGGGTGGAGTGGGGGCTACGAGCAGTACTTC. Protein product: CASSLGWSGGYEQYF.

J is TRBJ2-2 and V is TRBV10-3; D call uncertain. Germline V CDR1 and CDR2: ENHRY, SYGVKD. The CDR3 covers 15 residues. V was shortened by 2 bases and J by 0 bases, with 7 bases between the two germline ends. The CDR3 spells CAISERAPNTGELFF. The CDR3 nucleotides are TGTGCCATCAGTGAGCGGGCACCGAACACCGGGGAGCTGTTTTTT.

The chain links TRBV11-3 to TRBJ2-1; the match to TRBD2 covers 8 bases. This CDR3 has 19 amino acids. J lost 0 bases, V lost 0 bases, and 10 bases had no gene match. From germline, CDR1 is SGHNT and CDR2 YENEEA. The CDR3: CASSLDHGVAGRSYNEQFF. The CDR3 DNA sequence: TGTGCCAGCAGCTTAGACCACGGGGTAGCGGGACGCTCCTACAATGAGCAGTTCTTC.

The gene calls are TRBV28 and TRBJ1-4; TRBD1 might be the D (6 bases). With 6 bases removed from V and 5 bases from J, the gap between germline ends came to 19 bases. The V gene's germline CDR1 is MDHEN and CDR2 SYDVKM. The CDR3 loop spans 16 amino acids. The CDR3 DNA is TGTGCCAGCAGAATGTTAGGGTACAGGGCGAATGAAAAACTGTTTTTT. This codes for CASRMLGYRANEKLFF.